Each of the 4 T cell receptor beta chains below was sequenced from the same sample in a study of blood T cell repertoires in COVID-19 (TCRdb year 2020). The library was produced with the immunoSEQ multiplex PCR assay. TCRdb re-hosts the immuneACCESS table, in-frame sequences only. Its copies lack some clones; in the studies checked, an unresolved V gene accounts for under half of them, and the cause for the rest is not known. The sample table records 200,000 to 300,000 clones; approximately 80% of these occur just once. 27% of the sample goes to the ten largest clones. What was sequenced was peripheral blood. Every receptor here comes from a man between 40 and 49 years old with acute or convalescent COVID-19.

CDR3 in amino acids: CASSSGGGHPSSYEQYF. For the CDR3, the DNA is TGTGCCAGCAGCTCCGGGGGTGGACACCCGAGCTCCTACGAGCAGTACTTC. This chain connects TRBV7-2 to TRBJ2-7; perhaps TRBD2 as D (6 bases). The CDR3 covers 17 residues. The germline V gene has CDR1 SGHTA and CDR2 FQGNSA. Trimming took 4 bases from V and 0 from J, leaving 19 bases between them.

The V gene is TRBV29-1, the J gene TRBJ1-1; TRBD1 agrees at 8 bases. The CDR3 spans 15 residues. Germline V gene sequence: CDR1 SQVTM, CDR2 ANQGSEA. Trimming cost V 6 bases and J 5 bases; bases outside gene matches: 14. The chain's CDR3 is CSVKGTGPRGTEAFF. For the CDR3, the DNA is TGCAGCGTCAAGGGGACAGGACCCCGGGGAACTGAAGCTTTCTTT.

This chain connects TRBV28 to TRBJ1-5; D is perhaps TRBD1 (6 bases). V was trimmed by 6 bases and J by 4 bases, leaving 16 bases between them. The CDR3 has 15 amino acids. From germline, CDR1 is MDHEN and CDR2 SYDVKM. The CDR3 DNA is TGTGCCAGCAGCGATGACCGGGGACAAAATCAGCCCCAGCATTTT. It translates to CASSDDRGQNQPQHF. Full variable domain (outside the CDR3, taken from reference TRBV28 and TRBJ1-5): DVKVTQSSRYLVKRTGEKVFLECVQDMDHENMFWYRQDPGLGLRLIYFSYDVKMKEKGDIPEGYSVSREKKERFSLILESASTNQTSMYLCASSDDRGQNQPQHFGDGTRLSIL.

The rearrangement uses TRBV11-2 and TRBJ1-2; D remains unclear. In germline, CDR1 is SGHAT, CDR2 FQNNGV. The V and J ends lost 4 bases and 9 bases respectively, with 15 bases between them. There are 13 residues in the CDR3. The CDR3 loop is CASSSGGRYRYTF. CDR3 nucleotides: TGTGCCAGCAGCTCGGGAGGGAGGTATCGCTACACCTTC.